One sample yielded the 9 T cell receptor beta chains listed below, sequenced in a study of cytomegalovirus exposure and HLA in healthy donors (TCRdb year 2017). Receptor amplification or capture employed the immunoSEQ multiplex PCR assay. For the multiplex PCR, a mixture combining 60 forward primers for TCR Vbeta segments and 13 reverse primers for TCR Jbeta segments was used. TCRdb mirrors the immuneACCESS table, restricted to in-frame sequences. Some clones are absent from its copies; in checked studies, under half trace to an unresolved V gene, and the reason for the others is unknown. This sample comprises 95,000 to 100,000 clones, roughly 79% of them detected only once. The top ten clones comprise approximately 2.1% of the sample. Sequenced: PBMCs. Receptors were obtained from a woman aged 40 to 50 in good health and CMV-seronegative.

This clone is labeled as large. Other DNA sequences in the sample encode the same CDR3. The V and J genes are TRBV19 and TRBJ2-2, with 11 positions matching TRBD2. Unmatched junction bases numbered 5, after V lost 6 bases and J lost 5 bases. Germline V CDR1 and CDR2: LNHDA, SQIVND (reference sequence). The CDR3 sequence is 15 residues long. CDR3 protein: CASSGTSGATGELFF. In nucleotides, the CDR3 is TGTGCCAGTAGCGGGACTAGCGGAGCTACCGGGGAGCTGTTTTTT.

This clone was counted between two and nine times. The chain joins TRBV11-1 to TRBJ2-7, with D possibly matching TRBD1 (5 bases). Looked up from germline, CDR1 is SGHAT and CDR2 is FQDESV (reference sequence). Trimming stripped 1 base from V and 3 bases from J, with 7 bases between. The CDR3 runs 13 residues. CDR3 DNA sequence: TGTGCCAGCAGCTTAGAGACAGACTACGAGCAGTACTTC. Translation gives CASSLETDYEQYF.

The chain employs TRBV7-9 and TRBJ2-3, with TRBD2 matching over 10 bases. The CDR3 has 18 residues. CDR1 is SEHNR, CDR2 FQNEAQ, per germline (reference sequence). V was pared by 4 bases and J by 3 bases, with 13 bases of the junction left unmatched. CDR3 coding DNA: TGTGCCAGCAGCTCCAATTTACCGGGACTAGCGTTTACAGATACGCAGTATTTT. Its translation is CASSSNLPGLAFTDTQYF.

The genes are TRBV2 and TRBJ2-3, with 10 bases that match TRBD2. There are 14 residues in the CDR3. The germline V gene has CDR1 SNHLY and CDR2 FYNNEI. J was trimmed by 5 bases and V by 6 bases; bases with no gene match: 5. CDR3: CASRISGGRDTQYF. The CDR3 region has the DNA TGTGCCAGCAGGATTAGCGGGGGGAGAGATACGCAGTATTTT. The full variable domain, with the rest looked up from reference TRBV2 and TRBJ2-3, is EPEVTQTPSHQVTQMGQEVILRCVPISNHLYFYWYRQILGQKVEFLVSFYNNEISEKSEIFDDQFSVERPDGSNFTLKIRSTKLEDSAMYFCASRISGGRDTQYFGPGTRLTVL.

The gene calls are TRBV6-1 and TRBJ1-4, with D perhaps matching TRBD1 (5 bases). This CDR3 has 15 residues. CDR1 and CDR2 from the germline V gene are MNHNS and SASEGT. V gave up 6 bases and J gave up 5 bases, with 16 bases separating them. The CDR3 nucleotides are TGTGCCAGCAGCGAGTGGGGGGAGGGGAATGAAAAACTGTTTTTT. Translation gives CASSEWGEGNEKLFF.

There are a few counts of this clone. The V gene is TRBV27, the J gene TRBJ2-7; 8 bases agree with TRBD2. V dropped 1 base and J dropped 6; count of bases not matched to a gene: 8. The CDR3 spans 15 residues. The germline gives CDR1 MNHEY, CDR2 SMNVEV (reference sequence). The CDR3 DNA reads TGTGCCAGCAGTTTATTTTCGGGAGGGCCTGGCGAGCAGTACTTC. Protein product: CASSLFSGGPGEQYF.

The chain combines TRBV9 with TRBJ1-4; D uncertain. The V end was cut by 4 bases, the J end by 0 bases, with 7 bases between. Germline CDR1 and CDR2: SGDLS and YYNGEE. This CDR3 has 14 residues. CDR3 DNA sequence: TGTGCCAGCAGCAGGAGACCAACTAATGAAAAACTGTTTTTT. Amino acid sequence: CASSRRPTNEKLFF.

J is TRBJ1-1 and V is TRBV7-2; maybe TRBD1 (5 bases). The CDR3 has 16 residues. Germline V gene sequence: CDR1 SGHTA, CDR2 FQGNSA. V lost 5 bases, J lost 0 bases, and 16 bases lay in between. CDR3 DNA: TGTGCCAGCAGCCCAAGGACATTACGTTTGAACACTGAAGCTTTCTTT. Encoded protein: CASSPRTLRLNTEAFF.

This clone appeared a few times. The gene calls are TRBV28 and TRBJ2-7, with 9 nucleotides matching TRBD1. Per germline, CDR1 MDHEN and CDR2 SYDVKM. V was clipped by 10 bases and J by 4 bases; unmatched bases: 5. CDR3 size: 12 residues. As DNA, the CDR3 is TGTGCCACGTACAGGGGGCATTACGAGCAGTACTTC. Translated, it gives CATYRGHYEQYF.